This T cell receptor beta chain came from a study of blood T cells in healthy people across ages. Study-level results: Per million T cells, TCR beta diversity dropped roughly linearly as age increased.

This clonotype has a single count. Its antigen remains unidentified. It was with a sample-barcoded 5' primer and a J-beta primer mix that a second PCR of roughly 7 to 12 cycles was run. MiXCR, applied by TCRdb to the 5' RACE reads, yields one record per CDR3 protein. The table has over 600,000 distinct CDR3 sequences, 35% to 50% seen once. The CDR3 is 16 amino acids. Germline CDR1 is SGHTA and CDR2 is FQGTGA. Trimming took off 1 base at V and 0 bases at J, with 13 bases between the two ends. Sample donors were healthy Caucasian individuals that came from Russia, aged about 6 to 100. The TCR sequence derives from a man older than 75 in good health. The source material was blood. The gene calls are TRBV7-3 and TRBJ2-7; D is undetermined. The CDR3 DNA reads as TGTGCCAGCAGCTTAATTGGGCCGAGCCCCTCCTACGAGCAGTACTTC. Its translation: CASSLIGPSPSYEQYF.